This TCR beta chain was recorded in a study of T-cell memory formation after mild COVID-19. In TCRdb, the 5' RACE reads were re-called with MiXCR into one record per CDR3 protein. The profile shows 400,000 or so distinct CDR3 sequences, roughly 20% of them singletons. This clonotype was recorded a few times. What it recognizes is unknown. Germline V gene sequence: CDR1 MNHEY, CDR2 SMNVEV (reference sequence). This CDR3 has 17 residues. V was clipped by 5 bases and J by 4 bases; unmatched bases: 15. Broader study findings: Mainly in CM and EM were contracting CD4+ clones; CD8+ were in EMRA. CD4/CD8 balance characterized clones contracting day 15 to 85, and CD4+ skew characterized later expanders.

Sequenced: PBMCs or a T cell subset sorted from them (not recorded which). This TCR was recovered from an adult woman who had mild COVID-19 (a few samples of this study predate the infection). Cell type and time point are not known. V and J are TRBV27 and TRBJ2-7; 9 bases agree with TRBD2. This CDR3 reads CASSPTRWRGGTYEQYF. CDR3 nucleotides: TGTGCCAGCAGTCCCACCCGGTGGCGGGGGGGGACGTACGAGCAGTACTTC.